Each of the 6 T cell receptor beta chains below was sequenced from the same sample in a study of blood T cell repertoires in COVID-19 (dated by TCRdb to 2019 to 2021). The library was built by means of the immunoSEQ multiplex PCR assay. TCRdb re-hosts the immuneACCESS table, in-frame sequences only. Its copies lack some clones; in the studies checked, an unresolved V gene accounts for under half of them, and the cause for the rest is not known. Across this sample there are around 24,000 clones, with over 80% seen only once. Roughly 60% of the sample goes to the ten largest clones. Sample: peripheral blood. The receptors stem from a woman of 80 years or more with acute or convalescent COVID-19.

Remarks on this clone: At one of its ends the junction is not consistent with the germline gene, which may arise from a read error. The rearrangement links TRBV9 to TRBJ1-1; D uncertain. There are 13 residues in the CDR3. Germline CDR1 SGDLS, CDR2 YYNGEE. The CDR3 protein is CASCVYQMTEAFF. CDR3 in DNA: TGTGCCAGCTGCGTATATCAGATGACTGAAGCTTTCTTT.

The chain employs TRBV7-2 and TRBJ1-2; 11 nucleotides align to TRBD1. The junction had 2 bases not matched to a gene; V was cut back by 2 bases and J by 6 bases. This CDR3 has 14 residues. Germline assignment: CDR1 SGHTA and CDR2 FQGNSA. The CDR3 region has the DNA TGTGCCAGCAGCTTAAAGGGACAGGGGGATGGCTACACCTTC. The encoded protein is CASSLKGQGDGYTF.

The gene calls are TRBV12-3 or TRBV12-4 and TRBJ1-2; D might be TRBD1 (6 bases). V lost 6 bases and J lost 5, with 13 bases in between. This CDR3 contains 13 residues. DNA for the CDR3: TGTGCCAGCAGCAGGACAGCCGGATATGGCTACACCTTC. Protein product: CASSRTAGYGYTF.

The chain combines TRBV6-5 with TRBJ1-5, with 9 positions matching TRBD1. Unmatched junction bases numbered 5, after V lost 10 bases and J lost 1 base. The length of the CDR3 is 14 residues. The germline gives CDR1 MNHEY, CDR2 SVGAGI. CDR3 nucleotides: TGTGCCACCGGGACAGGGACGAGCAATCAGCCCCAGCATTTT. It is translated as CATGTGTSNQPQHF.

The chain couples TRBV5-1 to TRBJ1-1, with 7 nucleotides matching TRBD1. J gave up 1 base and V 5 bases, and 8 bases lay outside the gene matches. This CDR3 has 15 amino acids. The V gene's germline CDR1 is SGHRS and CDR2 YFSETQ. This CDR3 reads CASRIGQDPNTEAFF. DNA for the CDR3: TGCGCCAGCAGGATAGGACAGGATCCGAACACTGAAGCTTTCTTT.

The chain's CDR3 is CASSPDPTYGYTF. The CDR3 nucleotides are TGTGCCAGCAGCCCTGATCCTACCTATGGCTACACCTTC. The rearrangement links TRBV7-3 to TRBJ1-2; D remains unclear. The germline gives CDR1 SGHTA, CDR2 FQGTGA. The CDR3 is made up of 13 amino acids. V gave up 5 bases and J gave up 4 bases, with 11 bases separating them.